This T cell receptor (beta chain) was retrieved from a study of CD8+ T cells in alopecia areata. Study-wide points: Many of the expanded lesional clones endured in scalp and blood while on tofacitinib. Clonality exceeded that of normal scalp in lesional scalp, most notably in alopecia totalis/universalis. Scalp clonality, together with expanded CD8+ clones among the top 100, fell significantly with tofacitinib. Scalp sample sequencing also detects resident alphabeta T cells of normal skin.

This sample's treatment: oral pan-JAK inhibitor, 5-10 mg twice daily. Extraction and reverse transcription of RNA yielded cDNA as the sequencing template. TCRdb's table, derived via immunoSEQ multiplex PCR, lists solely in-frame clones and lacks some. Among around 200,000 clones listed, roughly 61% were seen once. As concerns this clone: The antigen is unknown.

The CDR3 is 14 amino acids. The V and J ends lost 0 bases and 0 bases respectively, with 5 bases between them. Per the germline V gene, CDR1 is PRHDT and CDR2 is FYEKMQ (reference sequence). This receptor was obtained from a human donor with alopecia areata. J is TRBJ1-1 and V is TRBV13; no clear D. The sequenced sample was CD8+ T cells sorted from blood, obtained at week 24, from a patient treated with tofacitinib. The CDR3 sequence is CASSLGSVNTEAFF. The CDR3 nucleotides are TGTGCCAGCAGCTTAGGGTCAGTGAACACTGAAGCTTTCTTT.